This T cell receptor beta chain stems from a study of beta chain features in type 1 diabetes. Study-wide points: Moderate yet significant TCRB CDR3 shortening was seen in Type 1 diabetes patients in all four CD4+ subsets. cDNA sequencing could over-represent cells with high TCR expression.

Cells sorted by CD45RO/CCR7/CD25/CD127/CD95/CD27 comprised CD4+ naive, central memory, regulatory and stem cell-like memory cells. V was pared by 5 bases and J by 7 bases, with 12 bases between. CDR1 SGHNT and CDR2 YENEEA come from the germline V gene. This CDR3 contains 14 residues. Reverse transcribing all isolated RNA meant expressed TCRB transcripts were sequenced. TCRdb keeps only in-frame clones here, not all; method: immunoSEQ multiplex PCR. Here the sample spans approximately 140,000 clones, 9% being singletons. For this clone: Its antigen is still unknown.

This TCR came from a man younger than 45 with type 1 diabetes. Source material: central memory CD4+ T cells from blood. This chain uses TRBV11-3 with TRBJ1-6, with D maybe TRBD1 (5 bases). This chain's CDR3 is CASSLGRTNSPLHF. The DNA of the CDR3 is TGTGCCAGCAGCCTCGGGCGGACAAATTCACCCCTCCACTTT.